Listed below are T cell receptor beta chains from one sample, sequenced in a study of cytomegalovirus exposure and HLA in healthy donors. TCRdb keeps only in-frame clones here, not all; method: immunoSEQ multiplex PCR. The sample yields 90,000 to 120,000 clones, 60% to 85% seen once. Sample: PBMCs. Receptor source: a female donor in good health and CMV-seropositive. CDR3s include the opening cysteine and the closing phenylalanine or tryptophan. Each record gives: D gene, clone size, V gene, J gene, CDR3 protein, CDR3 DNA. The D gene is left open where the match is weak. Clone sizes are given selectively: once, few, many, or a class where the clone is expanded.

d_gene: TRBD2
abundance: .
v_gene: TRBV5-4
j_gene: TRBJ2-7
CDR3aa: CASSGGTSVESLKQYF
CDR3nt: TGTGCCAGCAGCGGCGGGACTAGCGTAGAATCGTTGAAGCAGTACTTC

d_gene: TRBD2
abundance: .
v_gene: TRBV6-1
j_gene: TRBJ2-7
CDR3aa: CARPSGSKSYEQYF
CDR3nt: TGTGCCAGGCCTAGCGGGAGCAAATCCTACGAGCAGTACTTC

d_gene: .
abundance: .
v_gene: TRBV5-8
j_gene: TRBJ2-5
CDR3aa: CASSRLVGETQYF
CDR3nt: TGTGCCAGCAGCCGACTCGTTGGAGAGACCCAGTACTTC

d_gene: .
abundance: .
v_gene: TRBV6-4
j_gene: TRBJ1-1
CDR3aa: CASRGRDGSVTEAFF
CDR3nt: TGTGCCAGCAGGGGGCGAGACGGGTCAGTCACTGAAGCTTTCTTT

d_gene: .
abundance: .
v_gene: TRBV21-1
j_gene: TRBJ2-7
CDR3aa: CASSKGHRNYEQYF
CDR3nt: TGTGCCAGCAGCAAAGGTCACAGGAACTACGAGCAGTACTTC

d_gene: TRBD2
abundance: .
v_gene: TRBV10-1
j_gene: TRBJ2-2
CDR3aa: CASSDWASGHTGELFF
CDR3nt: TGCGCCAGCAGTGATTGGGCTAGCGGTCACACCGGGGAGCTGTTTTTT

d_gene: TRBD1
abundance: .
v_gene: TRBV25-1
j_gene: TRBJ2-2
CDR3aa: CASRLGTGFTGELFF
CDR3nt: TGTGCCAGCAGGCTCGGGACAGGGTTCACCGGGGAGCTGTTTTTT

d_gene: TRBD1
abundance: .
v_gene: TRBV5-1
j_gene: TRBJ2-7
CDR3aa: CASGLTGTGTYEQYF
CDR3nt: TGCGCCAGCGGATTAACCGGGACAGGGACCTACGAGCAGTACTTC

d_gene: .
abundance: .
v_gene: TRBV18
j_gene: TRBJ1-5
CDR3aa: CASSSGKTGGAGNQPQHF
CDR3nt: TGTGCCAGCTCATCGGGGAAGACAGGAGGCGCGGGCAATCAGCCCCAGCATTTT

d_gene: .
abundance: .
v_gene: TRBV5-4
j_gene: TRBJ2-5
CDR3aa: CASTEREGKGEETQYF
CDR3nt: TGTGCCAGCACCGAACGAGAGGGAAAGGGAGAAGAGACCCAGTACTTC

d_gene: .
abundance: .
v_gene: TRBV4-1
j_gene: TRBJ2-3
CDR3aa: CASGGTGLPSTDTQYF
CDR3nt: TGCGCCAGCGGAGGAACAGGGTTGCCTAGCACAGATACGCAGTATTTT

d_gene: .
abundance: .
v_gene: TRBV2
j_gene: TRBJ2-1
CDR3aa: CAIASSYNEQFF
CDR3nt: TGTGCCATCGCGAGCTCCTACAATGAGCAGTTCTTC

d_gene: TRBD1
abundance: .
v_gene: TRBV6-1
j_gene: TRBJ2-1
CDR3aa: CASSRTGSTDEQFF
CDR3nt: TGTGCCAGCAGTAGGACAGGGAGTACGGATGAGCAGTTCTTC

d_gene: .
abundance: .
v_gene: TRBV7-9
j_gene: TRBJ1-1
CDR3aa: CASSPNARRGNTEAFF
CDR3nt: TGTGCCAGCAGCCCAAACGCGAGAAGGGGAAACACTGAAGCTTTCTTT

d_gene: TRBD2
abundance: .
v_gene: TRBV4-3
j_gene: TRBJ2-1
CDR3aa: CASSARMPGGSYNEQFF
CDR3nt: TGCGCCAGCAGCGCAAGAATGCCGGGAGGGTCCTACAATGAGCAGTTCTTC

d_gene: TRBD1
abundance: .
v_gene: TRBV28
j_gene: TRBJ1-1
CDR3aa: CASSPTGLGNTEAFF
CDR3nt: TGTGCCAGCAGTCCGACAGGGCTCGGGAACACTGAAGCTTTCTTT

d_gene: .
abundance: .
v_gene: TRBV13
j_gene: TRBJ2-5
CDR3aa: CASSSRAGETQYF
CDR3nt: TGTGCCAGCAGCTCCAGGGCCGGGGAGACCCAGTACTTC

d_gene: TRBD1
abundance: .
v_gene: TRBV18
j_gene: TRBJ1-1
CDR3aa: CATGQGAVNTEAFF
CDR3nt: TGTGCCACTGGACAGGGGGCTGTGAACACTGAAGCTTTCTTT

d_gene: .
abundance: .
v_gene: TRBV28
j_gene: TRBJ2-7
CDR3aa: CASSNSRSGRYEQYF
CDR3nt: TGTGCCAGCAGCAACTCTCGGTCAGGCCGCTACGAGCAGTACTTC

d_gene: TRBD1
abundance: .
v_gene: TRBV5-4
j_gene: TRBJ1-3
CDR3aa: CASSLGGTGPGNTIYF
CDR3nt: TGTGCCAGCAGCTTGGGCGGGACAGGCCCTGGAAACACCATATATTTT

d_gene: TRBD1
abundance: .
v_gene: TRBV6-5
j_gene: TRBJ1-1
CDR3aa: CASSLTGGTEAFF
CDR3nt: TGTGCCAGCAGCTTAACAGGGGGCACTGAAGCTTTCTTT

d_gene: TRBD2
abundance: .
v_gene: TRBV6-6
j_gene: TRBJ2-7
CDR3aa: CASSRGTSGGSYEQYF
CDR3nt: TGTGCCAGCAGTCGAGGGACTAGCGGGGGGTCCTACGAGCAGTACTTC

d_gene: .
abundance: .
v_gene: TRBV2
j_gene: TRBJ1-3
CDR3aa: CASSDHLKQGGNTIYF
CDR3nt: TGTGCCAGCAGTGACCACCTGAAACAGGGAGGAAACACCATATATTTT

d_gene: .
abundance: .
v_gene: TRBV6-1
j_gene: TRBJ1-1
CDR3aa: CASRGSGHPGSEAFF
CDR3nt: TGTGCCAGCAGAGGATCGGGACACCCTGGGTCTGAAGCTTTCTTT

d_gene: .
abundance: once
v_gene: TRBV11-2
j_gene: TRBJ2-5
CDR3aa: CASSPSGTQYF
CDR3nt: TGTGCCAGCAGCCCCTCCGGGACCCAGTACTTC

d_gene: .
abundance: few
v_gene: TRBV9
j_gene: TRBJ1-1
CDR3aa: CASSVGTGLEAFF
CDR3nt: TGTGCCAGCAGCGTAGGAACAGGTCTTGAAGCTTTCTTT

d_gene: .
abundance: .
v_gene: TRBV7-2
j_gene: TRBJ2-7
CDR3aa: CASSRGGGPYEQYF
CDR3nt: TGTGCCAGCAGCCGAGGGGGGGGCCCCTACGAGCAGTACTTC

d_gene: .
abundance: .
v_gene: TRBV2
j_gene: TRBJ1-2
CDR3aa: CASSVTQGVHGYTF
CDR3nt: TGTGCCAGCAGTGTCACACAGGGAGTGCATGGCTACACCTTC

d_gene: TRBD2
abundance: .
v_gene: TRBV5-1
j_gene: TRBJ2-1
CDR3aa: CASKSGSLNEQFF
CDR3nt: TGCGCCAGCAAGAGCGGGAGTCTTAATGAGCAGTTCTTC

d_gene: .
abundance: .
v_gene: TRBV9
j_gene: TRBJ2-7
CDR3aa: CASSVGGADYEQYF
CDR3nt: TGTGCCAGCAGCGTGGGGGGGGCCGATTACGAGCAGTACTTC

d_gene: .
abundance: .
v_gene: TRBV9
j_gene: TRBJ1-5
CDR3aa: CASSPSDSNQPQHF
CDR3nt: TGTGCCAGCAGCCCTAGTGATAGCAATCAGCCCCAGCATTTT

d_gene: .
abundance: .
v_gene: TRBV7-2
j_gene: TRBJ1-3
CDR3aa: CASTPPPIAGNTIYF
CDR3nt: TGTGCCAGCACCCCACCCCCCATAGCTGGAAACACCATATATTTT

d_gene: .
abundance: few
v_gene: TRBV6-5
j_gene: TRBJ1-4
CDR3aa: CASSSQSNEKLFF
CDR3nt: TGTGCCAGCAGTTCTCAGTCTAATGAAAAACTGTTTTTT

d_gene: TRBD1
abundance: once
v_gene: TRBV18
j_gene: TRBJ2-7
CDR3aa: CASSQVGTERDEQYF
CDR3nt: TGTGCCAGCTCACAGGTGGGGACAGAGAGGGACGAGCAGTACTTC

d_gene: TRBD2
abundance: .
v_gene: TRBV5-4
j_gene: TRBJ2-3
CDR3aa: CASSPGLAQSDTQYF
CDR3nt: TGTGCCAGCAGCCCGGGACTAGCGCAATCAGATACGCAGTATTTT

d_gene: TRBD1
abundance: few
v_gene: TRBV27
j_gene: TRBJ1-5
CDR3aa: CASRTLGTVGQPQHF
CDR3nt: TGTGCCAGCAGGACTTTAGGGACAGTTGGTCAGCCCCAGCATTTT